These T cell receptor beta chains were read from a single sample in a study of siplizumab effects on memory and regulatory T cells. Sequenced by immunoSEQ multiplex PCR; TCRdb stores in-frame clones only, minus some. The sample lists about 100,000 clones; 94% were seen once. Sequenced input: non-Treg CD4+ T cells sorted from blood. These TCRs come from a human donor in good health. The CDR3 runs from the conserved cysteine through the conserved F or W. A D gene is named only where the DNA matches it firmly. Rows give clone size only sometimes, using once, few, many, or a class for an expanded clone.

J gene,clone size,V gene,D gene,CDR3 DNA,CDR3 protein
TRBJ2-7,NA,TRBV2,NA,TGTGCCAGCAGTGAATCGGCGGGAACCTACGAGCAGTACTTC,CASSESAGTYEQYF
TRBJ1-1,once,TRBV6-1,NA,TGTGCCAGCAGTGAGCTCAGGAACACTGAAGCTTTCTTT,CASSELRNTEAFF
TRBJ1-4,once,TRBV28,TRBD1,TGTGCCAGCAGCCTACAGGGGGTTAATGAAAAACTGTTTTTT,CASSLQGVNEKLFF
TRBJ1-1,NA,TRBV14,NA,TGTGCCAGCAGCCCGGGGCATGTCTCTGAAGCTTTCTTT,CASSPGHVSEAFF
TRBJ2-6,once,TRBV18,TRBD2,TGTGCCAGCTCACCACGACTTCTGTTAGCGGGAGATCTTGGGGCCAACGTCCTGACTTTC,CASSPRLLLAGDLGANVLTF
TRBJ2-7,NA,TRBV5-1,NA,TGCGCCAGCAGCTTGGAAGGGTCGCGCTACGAGCAGTACTTC,CASSLEGSRYEQYF
TRBJ1-5,NA,TRBV5-5,TRBD1,TGTGCCAGCAGCGGTGGACAGGGGGAGAATCAGCCCCAGCATTTT,CASSGGQGENQPQHF
TRBJ1-6,NA,TRBV15,TRBD1,TGTGCCACCAGGGGATTAGACAGGGAGGACTCACCCCTCCACTTT,CATRGLDREDSPLHF
TRBJ2-3,once,TRBV9,TRBD2,TGTGCCAGCAGCGTTCAGCTAGCGGGAGGGCCTGCAGATACGCAGTATTTT,CASSVQLAGGPADTQYF
TRBJ2-1,once,TRBV10-1,TRBD1,TGCGCCAGCAGTGCCGGGACAGGGGGCAACGATGAGCAGTTCTTC,CASSAGTGGNDEQFF
TRBJ2-3,NA,TRBV19,TRBD2,TGTGCCAGTAGTAGCAGCGGGGGTCCAGATACGCAGTATTTT,CASSSSGGPDTQYF
TRBJ2-3,NA,TRBV10-3,TRBD2,TGTGCCATCCAGCGGGAGGCGGTGACAGATACGCAGTATTTT,CAIQREAVTDTQYF
TRBJ1-2,NA,TRBV15,NA,TGTGCCACCAGCAGAGAAGCGGACGGTGCGGGTCGCTACACCTTC,CATSREADGAGRYTF
TRBJ1-2,NA,TRBV11-2,NA,TGTGCCAGCAGCTTATCCGCCAGGGGCGTTGGCTACACCTTC,CASSLSARGVGYTF
TRBJ1-2,NA,TRBV28,NA,TGTGCCAGCACCACCCAACAGGGTTCCTATGGCTACACCTTC,CASTTQQGSYGYTF
TRBJ2-5,NA,TRBV23-1,NA,TGCGCCAGCAGCCCTCCCTGGGGGGAGACCCAGTACTTC,CASSPPWGETQYF
TRBJ2-3,NA,TRBV9,NA,TGTGCCAGCAGCGTAGGAGATTGGGCTAGGATCCAGTATTTT,CASSVGDWARIQYF
TRBJ2-7,once,TRBV5-5,NA,TGTGCCAGCAGCTTGCAGGGAGGCGAGCAGTACTTC,CASSLQGGEQYF
TRBJ2-7,NA,TRBV18,NA,TGTGCCAGCTCACCAGGGCGGTACGAGCAGTACTTC,CASSPGRYEQYF
TRBJ2-5,once,TRBV11-2,TRBD1,TGTGCCAGCAGCCTGCTCAGGGGGACACAAGAGACCCAGTACTTC,CASSLLRGTQETQYF
TRBJ2-2,once,TRBV19,NA,TGTGCCAGCCGCCCCCCCGCCGGGGAGCTGTTTTTT,CASRPPAGELFF
TRBJ1-1,NA,TRBV4-1,TRBD1,TGCGCCAGCAGCCGGAAGGGGGCCGGACAGGCTAAGAACACTGAAGCTTTCTTT,CASSRKGAGQAKNTEAFF
TRBJ2-7,NA,TRBV7-2,NA,TGTGCCATCACCGCCTGGGGGTACGAGCAGTACTTC,CAITAWGYEQYF
TRBJ1-5,NA,TRBV19,TRBD1,TGTGCCAGTATTAATCCGCAAGGGGGCCATCAGCCCCAGCATTTT,CASINPQGGHQPQHF
TRBJ2-2,NA,TRBV19,TRBD1,TGTGCCAGTAGTGCAACGACAGGGAGCCCCGGGGAGCTGTTTTTT,CASSATTGSPGELFF
TRBJ1-2,NA,TRBV5-6,NA,TGTGCCAGCAGCTTGCCGGTCCTGCCGAGTGGCTACACCTTC,CASSLPVLPSGYTF
TRBJ2-5,NA,TRBV6-6,TRBD1,TGTGCCAGCAGCAATGATGCGACAGGGGAAGAGACCCAGTACTTC,CASSNDATGEETQYF
TRBJ2-5,NA,TRBV14,TRBD1,TGTGCCAGCAGCCGAATTGGACAGGGTAAAGAGACCCAGTACTTC,CASSRIGQGKETQYF
TRBJ2-3,few,TRBV21-1,NA,TGTGCCAGCAGCTCCAAGCTGGGCGGGAGGGGGACAGATACGCAGTATTTT,CASSSKLGGRGTDTQYF
TRBJ2-5,NA,TRBV6-1,NA,TGTGCCAGCAGTTTACGCCAAGAGACCCAGTACTTC,CASSLRQETQYF
TRBJ2-2,NA,TRBV28,NA,TGTGCCAGCAGTCCTCCGAACACCGGGGAGCTGTTTTTT,CASSPPNTGELFF
TRBJ2-5,NA,TRBV2,TRBD2,TGTGCCAGCAGTGGACTAGCGGGCAAAGAGACCCAGTACTTC,CASSGLAGKETQYF
TRBJ2-5,NA,TRBV5-4,NA,TGTGCCAGCAGCTTGGGTGGGGGGAGTGGAGAGACCCAGTACTTC,CASSLGGGSGETQYF
TRBJ2-7,NA,TRBV6-5,TRBD2,TGTGCCAGCAGTTACTCGTGGGGGGGCGAGCAGTACTTC,CASSYSWGGEQYF
TRBJ2-7,NA,TRBV5-1,TRBD1,TGCGCCAGCCACGACAGGGGGCGTTTATACGAGCAGTACTTC,CASHDRGRLYEQYF
TRBJ2-2,once,TRBV5-1,NA,TGCGCCAGCGGGGCCAGCGGGGAGCTGTTTTTT,CASGASGELFF
TRBJ2-1,NA,TRBV7-3,TRBD2,TGTGCCAGCAGCTTGGGGACTAGCGACAATGAGCAGTTCTTC,CASSLGTSDNEQFF
TRBJ1-2,NA,TRBV6-1,NA,TGTGCCAGCAGTGAAGCGGGCCTCTATGGCTACACCTTC,CASSEAGLYGYTF
TRBJ1-1,NA,TRBV19,NA,TGTGCCAGTAGTATTGATGCGGACACTGAAGCTTTCTTT,CASSIDADTEAFF
TRBJ2-1,once,TRBV4-1,NA,TGCGCCAGCAGCTTCCGACTAGTCGAGATCTCCTACAATGAGCAGTTCTTC,CASSFRLVEISYNEQFF